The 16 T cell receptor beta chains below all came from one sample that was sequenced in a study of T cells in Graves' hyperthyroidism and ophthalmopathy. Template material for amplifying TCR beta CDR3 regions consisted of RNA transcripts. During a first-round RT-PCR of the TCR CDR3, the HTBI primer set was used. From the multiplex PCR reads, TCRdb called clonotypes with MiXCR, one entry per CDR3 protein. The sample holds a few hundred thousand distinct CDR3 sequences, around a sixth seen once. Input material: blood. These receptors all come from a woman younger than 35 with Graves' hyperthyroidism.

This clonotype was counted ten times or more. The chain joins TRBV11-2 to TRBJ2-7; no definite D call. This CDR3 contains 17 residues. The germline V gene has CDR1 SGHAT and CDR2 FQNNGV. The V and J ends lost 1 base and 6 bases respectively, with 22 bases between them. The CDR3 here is CASSLVQAEKKGFEQYF. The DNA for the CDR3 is TGTGCCAGCAGCTTAGTCCAGGCAGAAAAAAAGGGCTTCGAGCAGTACTTC. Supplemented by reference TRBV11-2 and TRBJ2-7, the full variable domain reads EAGVAQSPRYKIIEKRQSVAFWCNPISGHATLYWYQQILGQGPKLLIQFQNNGVVDDSQLPKDRFSAERLKGVDSTLKIQPAKLEDSAVYLCASSLVQAEKKGFEQYFGPGTRLTVT.

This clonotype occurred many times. In DNA, the CDR3 is TGCAGTGCTAGAGTCATGAGGGGGCGCACAGATACGCAGTATTTT. It is translated as CSARVMRGRTDTQYF. The chain is built from TRBV20-1 and TRBJ2-3, with 7 bases fitting TRBD1. V trimming: 1 base; J trimming: 1 base; junction bases outside the gene matches: 5. The germline V gene has CDR1 DFQATT and CDR2 SNEGSKA (reference sequence). The CDR3 extends over 15 amino acids.

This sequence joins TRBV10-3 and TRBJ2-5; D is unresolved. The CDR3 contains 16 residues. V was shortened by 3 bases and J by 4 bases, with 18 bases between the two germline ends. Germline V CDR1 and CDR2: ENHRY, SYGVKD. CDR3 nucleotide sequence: TGTGCCATCAGTGATTTTGAGGCTATGACAAGAGAGACCCAGTACTTC. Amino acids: CAISDFEAMTRETQYF.

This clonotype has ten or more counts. The CDR3 here is CASSLMLASDTQYF. The CDR3 region has the DNA TGTGCCAGCAGCTTAATGCTAGCCTCAGATACGCAGTATTTT. The V and J genes are TRBV7-8 and TRBJ2-3; a weak D match, TRBD2 (5 bases). Trimming pared 2 bases from V and 4 bases from J, leaving 10 bases between. Germline CDR1 and CDR2: SGHVS and FQNEAQ. CDR3 length: 14 residues.

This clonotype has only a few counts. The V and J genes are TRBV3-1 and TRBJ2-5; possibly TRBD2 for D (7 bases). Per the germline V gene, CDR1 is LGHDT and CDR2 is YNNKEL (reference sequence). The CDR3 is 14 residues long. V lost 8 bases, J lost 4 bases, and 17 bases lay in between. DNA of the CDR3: TGTGCCAGCCGAGAAGGGGGGGCAGGAGAGACCCAGTACTTC. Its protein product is CASREGGAGETQYF.

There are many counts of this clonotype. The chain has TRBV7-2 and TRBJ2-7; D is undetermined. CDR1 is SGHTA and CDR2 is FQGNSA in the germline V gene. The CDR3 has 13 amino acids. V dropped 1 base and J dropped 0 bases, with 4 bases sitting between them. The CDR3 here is CASSLDFSYEQYF. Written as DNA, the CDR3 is TGTGCCAGCAGCTTAGACTTCTCCTACGAGCAGTACTTC.

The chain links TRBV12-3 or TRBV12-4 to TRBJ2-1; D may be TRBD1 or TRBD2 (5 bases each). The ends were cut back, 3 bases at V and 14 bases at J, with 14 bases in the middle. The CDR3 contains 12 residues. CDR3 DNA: TGTGCCAGCAGTTTGGATGACAGAGGGGAGTTCTTC. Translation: CASSLDDRGEFF.

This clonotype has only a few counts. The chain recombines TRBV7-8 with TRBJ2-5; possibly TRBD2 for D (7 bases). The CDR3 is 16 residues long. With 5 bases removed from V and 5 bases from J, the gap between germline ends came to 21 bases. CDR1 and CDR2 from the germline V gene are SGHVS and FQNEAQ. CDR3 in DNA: TGTGCCAGCAGCCCCGTAGGGGGAGGGCCAGGGGAGACCCAGTACTTC. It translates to CASSPVGGGPGETQYF.

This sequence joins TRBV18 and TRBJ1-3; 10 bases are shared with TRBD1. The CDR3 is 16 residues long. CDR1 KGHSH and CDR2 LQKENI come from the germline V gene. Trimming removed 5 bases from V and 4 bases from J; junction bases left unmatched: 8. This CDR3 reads CASSSSTGGGGNTIYF. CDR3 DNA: TGTGCCAGCTCATCCTCGACAGGGGGCGGAGGAAACACCATATATTTT.

The CDR3 sequence is CSARDDAASGSFEQFF. The CDR3 DNA sequence: TGCAGTGCTAGAGATGACGCAGCTAGCGGGAGTTTTGAGCAGTTCTTC. V and J are TRBV20-1 and TRBJ2-1, with TRBD2 matching 10 bases. The CDR3 length is 16 residues. The V segment lost 0 bases and the J segment 9 bases; nucleotides outside the gene matches: 11. CDR1 DFQATT and CDR2 SNEGSKA come from the germline V gene (reference sequence).

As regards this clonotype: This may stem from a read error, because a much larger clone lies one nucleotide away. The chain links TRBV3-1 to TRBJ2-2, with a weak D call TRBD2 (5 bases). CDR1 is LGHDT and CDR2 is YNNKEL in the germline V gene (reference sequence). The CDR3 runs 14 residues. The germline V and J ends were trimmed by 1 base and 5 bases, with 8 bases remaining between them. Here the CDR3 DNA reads TGTGCCAGCAGCCAAGTACAGCGGACCGGGGAGCTGTTTTTT. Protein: CASSQVQRTGELFF.

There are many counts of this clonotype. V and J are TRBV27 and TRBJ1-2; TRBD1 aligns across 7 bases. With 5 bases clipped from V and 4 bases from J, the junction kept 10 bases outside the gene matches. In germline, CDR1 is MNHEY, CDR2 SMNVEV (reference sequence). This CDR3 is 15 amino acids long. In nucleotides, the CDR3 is TGTGCCAGCAGTCTTTACAGGGGTAATATCTATGGCTACACCTTC. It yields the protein CASSLYRGNIYGYTF.

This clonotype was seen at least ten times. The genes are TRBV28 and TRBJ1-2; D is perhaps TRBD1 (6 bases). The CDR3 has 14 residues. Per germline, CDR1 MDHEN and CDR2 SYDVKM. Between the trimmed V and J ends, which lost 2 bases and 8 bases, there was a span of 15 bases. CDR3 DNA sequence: TGTGCCAGCAGTTTACCTAGGGGGTCAGGCGGCTACACCTTC. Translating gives CASSLPRGSGGYTF.

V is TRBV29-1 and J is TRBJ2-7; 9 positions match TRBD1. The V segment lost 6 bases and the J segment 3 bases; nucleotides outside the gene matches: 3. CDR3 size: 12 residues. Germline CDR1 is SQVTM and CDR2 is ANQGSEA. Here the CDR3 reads CSVQTGGYEQYF. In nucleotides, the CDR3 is TGCAGCGTGCAGACAGGGGGCTACGAGCAGTACTTC.

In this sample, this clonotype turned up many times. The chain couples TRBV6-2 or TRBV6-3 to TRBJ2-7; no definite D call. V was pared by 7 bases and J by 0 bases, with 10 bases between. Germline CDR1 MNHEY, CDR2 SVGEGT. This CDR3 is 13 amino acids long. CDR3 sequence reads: CASKGPSSYEQYF. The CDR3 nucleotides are TGTGCCAGCAAGGGTCCAAGCTCCTACGAGCAGTACTTC.

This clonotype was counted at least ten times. For the CDR3, the DNA is TGCGCCAGCAGCCAAGTCAAGGGTTCGGAGACCCAGTACTTC. Residues: CASSQVKGSETQYF. The J gene is TRBJ2-5, the V gene TRBV4-1, with no clear D. The CDR3 runs to 14 residues. CDR1 is MGHRA and CDR2 is YSYEKL in the germline V gene. Trimming pared 1 base from V and 5 bases from J, leaving 11 bases between.